These 14 T cell receptor beta chains came from one sample sequenced in a study of cytomegalovirus exposure and HLA in healthy donors (dated by TCRdb to about 2017). Libraries were made using the immunoSEQ multiplex PCR assay. The multiplex PCR relied on a mix of 60 forward primers for TCR Vbeta segments and 13 reverse primers for TCR Jbeta segments. TCRdb took over this immuneACCESS table, retaining in-frame rearrangements with V and J assigned. Such tables are incomplete; in checked studies, under half of the missing clones stem from an unresolved V gene, and the remainder is unexplained. This sample has roughly 120,000 clones in its table, and roughly 66% of those were observed once. The top ten clones comprise around 5% of the sample. Sequenced input: PBMCs. These receptor sequences come from a man aged 55 to 70 in good health and CMV-seropositive.

This clone has only one observation. The chain's CDR3 is CASSVRVVKNTGELFF. The CDR3 coding sequence is TGTGCCAGCTCAGTTCGAGTTGTCAAGAACACCGGGGAGCTGTTTTTT. The J gene is TRBJ2-2, the V gene TRBV18; D gene uncertain. CDR1 and CDR2 from the germline V gene are KGHSH and LQKENI. This CDR3 contains 16 residues. V shed 5 bases and J shed 1 base, with 14 bases lying between them.

As for this clone: The sample carries other DNA sequences with the same CDR3. The CDR3 protein is CASRLGGQGYGYTF. The CDR3 DNA is TGTGCCAGCAGGCTAGGAGGACAGGGTTATGGCTACACCTTC. This chain links TRBV6-5 with TRBJ1-2, with TRBD1 identical over 8 bases. Trimming removed 6 bases from V and 5 bases from J; junction bases left unmatched: 8. The germline V gene encodes CDR1 MNHEY and CDR2 SVGAGI. This CDR3 is built from 14 residues.

CDR3 region: CASRARYGYTF. DNA for the CDR3: TGTGCCAGCAGAGCTCGCTATGGCTACACCTTC. The V and J genes are TRBV2 and TRBJ1-2; D gene ambiguous. CDR3 length: 11 residues. Trimming removed 6 bases from V and 4 bases from J, with 6 bases in between. From germline, CDR1 is SNHLY and CDR2 FYNNEI.

This clone appeared once. The chain employs TRBV6-6 and TRBJ2-5, with D maybe TRBD1 (5 bases). CDR1 is MNHNY, CDR2 SVGAGI, per germline (reference sequence). Trimming took off 0 bases at V and 4 bases at J, with 9 bases between the two ends. The CDR3 runs 14 residues. The CDR3, as DNA: TGTGCCAGCAGTTACTCAAGGGGCGGAGAGACCCAGTACTTC. It codes for CASSYSRGGETQYF.

V is TRBV19 and J is TRBJ1-2, with 7 nucleotides matching TRBD1. This CDR3 region has 14 residues. With V trimmed by 8 bases and J by 4 bases, 10 bases remained unmatched. Germline CDR1 reads LNHDA; CDR2 reads SQIVND (reference sequence). The chain's CDR3 is CASGRGDSRYGYTF. The CDR3 nucleotides read TGTGCCAGTGGTCGAGGGGACAGTCGCTATGGCTACACCTTC.

The chain carries TRBV28 and TRBJ2-3; a possible D gene is TRBD2 (6 bases). The V gene lost 8 bases and the J gene lost 5 bases, with 23 bases spanning the gap. This CDR3 contains 16 residues. The germline CDR1 and CDR2 sequences are MDHEN and SYDVKM. CDR3 nucleotide sequence: TGTGCCAGCGGGGAGGACCCCGCGGGACTGTTAGATACGCAGTATTTT. Encoded protein: CASGEDPAGLLDTQYF.

The rearrangement joins TRBV19 to TRBJ2-5, with D possibly being TRBD2 (5 bases). The germline V gene has CDR1 LNHDA and CDR2 SQIVND (reference sequence). V lost 8 bases to trimming and J lost 4 bases, with 5 bases between them. The CDR3 runs 10 residues. CDR3 region: CASGRETQYF. For the CDR3, the DNA is TGTGCCAGTGGGAGAGAGACCCAGTACTTC.

This chain uses TRBV2 with TRBJ2-5; maybe TRBD1 (6 bases). From germline, CDR1 is SNHLY and CDR2 FYNNEI. The CDR3 extends over 12 amino acids. Trimming left V 6 bases short and J 5 bases short, with 10 bases between. The CDR3, as DNA: TGTGCCAGCAGCCCTGACAGGGAGACCCAGTACTTC. It encodes CASSPDRETQYF.

This sequence joins TRBV5-1 and TRBJ1-3; the D gene is possibly TRBD1 (6 bases). Germline loops: CDR1 SGHRS, CDR2 YFSETQ. With 3 bases removed from V and 3 bases from J, the gap between germline ends came to 10 bases. The CDR3 runs to 14 residues. The CDR3 sequence: CASSSGTNGNTIYF. In DNA, the CDR3 is TGCGCCAGCAGCTCCGGGACAAATGGAAACACCATATATTTT.

The J gene is TRBJ2-7, the V gene TRBV6-1, with TRBD2 matching over 7 bases. This CDR3 has 14 amino acids. J gave up 0 bases and V 5 bases, and 4 bases lay outside the gene matches. CDR1 and CDR2 (germline): MNHNS, SASEGT. The CDR3 sequence: CASSREGFSYEQYF. As DNA, the CDR3 is TGTGCCAGCAGTAGGGAGGGGTTCTCCTACGAGCAGTACTTC.

The V call is TRBV27, the J call TRBJ1-4, with a possible D match to TRBD1 (5 bases). Per the germline V gene, CDR1 is MNHEY and CDR2 is SMNVEV (reference sequence). The CDR3 spans 14 residues. Between the trimmed V and J ends, which lost 4 bases and 9 bases, there was a span of 15 bases. The CDR3 coding sequence is TGTGCCAGCAGTTCCTCGGGAGGGGATAAAAAACTGTTTTTT. It yields the protein CASSSSGGDKKLFF. Combining the CDR3 with reference TRBV27 and TRBJ1-4 gives the whole variable domain EAQVTQNPRYLITVTGKKLTVTCSQNMNHEYMSWYRQDPGLGLRQIYYSMNVEVTDKGDVPEGYKVSRKEKRNFPLILESPSPNQTSLYFCASSSSGGDKKLFFGSGTQLSVL.

V gene TRBV5-1 combines with J gene TRBJ1-1, with 9 bases aligning to TRBD1. Germline CDR1 SGHRS, CDR2 YFSETQ. Trimming cost V 4 bases and J 1 base; bases outside gene matches: 8. The CDR3 length is 16 residues. CDR3 bases: TGCGCCAGCAGCCCGACAGGGGGGAGTGGGAACACTGAAGCTTTCTTT. It yields the protein CASSPTGGSGNTEAFF.

CDR3 coding DNA: TGTGCCTGGAGTGTAGGGGCAGGCACTGAAGCTTTCTTT. Amino acid sequence: CAWSVGAGTEAFF. The genes are TRBV30 and TRBJ1-1; D is possibly TRBD1 (5 bases). CDR3 size: 13 residues. The ends were cut back, 0 bases at V and 4 bases at J, with 9 bases in the middle. CDR1 is GTSNPN and CDR2 is SVGIG in the germline V gene (reference sequence). The whole variable domain, remainder taken from reference TRBV30 and TRBJ1-1, is SQTIHQWPATLVQPVGSPLSLECTVEGTSNPNLYWYRQAAGRGLQLLFYSVGIGQISSEVPQNLSASRPQDRQFILSSKKLLLSDSGFYLCAWSVGAGTEAFFGQGTRLTVV.

CDR3 nucleotides: TGTGCCAGCAGTTCCCTCTCCGAGCAGTACTTC. Its translation: CASSSLSEQYF. This chain joins TRBV7-2 and TRBJ2-7, with D unclear. The CDR3 is made up of 11 amino acids. Trimming left V 6 bases short and J 6 bases short, with 9 bases between. Per the germline V gene, CDR1 is SGHTA and CDR2 is FQGNSA.